The 18 T cell receptor beta chains below come from one sample, sequenced in a study of blood T cell repertoires in COVID-19. Profiling relied on immunoSEQ multiplex PCR, and the TCRdb table lists in-frame clones only, not all of them. The data hold roughly 170,000 clones, with 84% observed a single time. The sample comprised peripheral blood. These TCRs come from a human donor in a cohort sampled during active COVID-19.

This chain links TRBV20-1 with TRBJ1-2; unclear D gene. Germline V gene data show CDR1 as DFQATT and CDR2 as SNEGSKA (reference sequence). The CDR3 loop spans 11 amino acids. Trimming took 6 bases from V and 5 from J, leaving 10 bases between them. CDR3 coding DNA: TGCAGTGCCCTGGGCGAGTATGGCTACACCTTC. Its translation: CSALGEYGYTF.

J is TRBJ1-2 and V is TRBV7-9; tentative D call: TRBD1 (5 bases). The CDR3 sequence is 14 residues long. V gave up 0 bases and J gave up 7 bases, with 12 bases separating them. Germline V CDR1 and CDR2: SEHNR, FQNEAQ (reference sequence). CDR3: CASSLAAGIGGYTF. The DNA for the CDR3 is TGTGCCAGCAGCTTAGCTGCAGGGATCGGTGGCTACACCTTC.

This chain connects TRBV27 to TRBJ2-6; tentative D call: TRBD2 (5 bases). The CDR3 sequence is 18 residues long. Germline lookup yields CDR1 MNHEY and CDR2 SMNVEV (reference sequence). V lost 5 bases and J 2 bases, leaving 19 bases between the germline ends. CDR3 in amino acids: CASSPHEGNLAGANVLTF. CDR3 nucleotides: TGTGCCAGCAGTCCACATGAGGGAAACCTCGCTGGGGCCAACGTCCTGACTTTC.

The CDR3 DNA reads TGTGCCAGCAGCTCGACACTAGCGGGACCCAAAAACATTCAGTACTTC. It yields the protein CASSSTLAGPKNIQYF. V usage is TRBV5-6 and J usage is TRBJ2-4; 10 bases align to TRBD2. Trimming cost V 3 bases and J 2 bases; bases outside gene matches: 5. Looked up from germline, CDR1 is SGHDT and CDR2 is YYEEEE. CDR3 length: 16 residues. The full variable domain, its missing parts supplied by reference TRBV5-6 and TRBJ2-4, is DAGVTQSPTHLIKTRGQQVTLRCSPKSGHDTVSWYQQALGQGPQFIFQYYEEEERQRGNFPDRFSGHQFPNYSSELNVNALLLGDSALYLCASSSTLAGPKNIQYFGAGTRLSVL.

The rearrangement links TRBV10-2 to TRBJ1-5; 10 bases fit TRBD1. This CDR3 region has 14 residues. The V segment lost 6 bases and the J segment 6 bases; nucleotides outside the gene matches: 5. Germline loops: CDR1 WSHSY, CDR2 SAAADI. This chain's CDR3 is CASRGQGMSQPQHF. CDR3 nucleotides: TGCGCCAGCAGGGGACAGGGGATGTCTCAGCCCCAGCATTTT.

The chain has TRBV21-1 and TRBJ2-3; no DNA check was done on the table's D call, TRBD1. TRBV21-1 is an annotated pseudogene. The CDR3 consists of 16 residues. In nucleotides, the CDR3 is TGTGCCAGCAGCAAAGAGACAGGGCCACGTACAGATACGCAGTATTTT. As protein: CASSKETGPRTDTQYF.

This rearrangement joins TRBV11-3 to TRBJ2-5, with TRBD1 matching 8 bases. CDR3 length equals 14 residues. Looked up from germline, CDR1 is SGHNT and CDR2 is YENEEA. J lost 5 bases, V lost 5 bases, and 7 bases had no gene match. CDR3 amino acids: CASSPTGDGETQYF. DNA of the CDR3: TGTGCCAGCAGCCCGACAGGGGATGGGGAGACCCAGTACTTC.

This chain uses TRBV2 with TRBJ2-7, with a possible D match to TRBD1 (6 bases). Germline V gives CDR1 SNHLY, CDR2 FYNNEI. CDR3 size: 14 residues. V lost 6 bases and J lost 3, with 15 bases in between. The CDR3 DNA follows: TGTGCCAGCAGCCCACAGGGTTGGGGCTACGAGCAGTACTTC. Protein: CASSPQGWGYEQYF.

The sample holds a few counts of this clone. The chain combines TRBV5-5 with TRBJ2-7, with 9 bases identical to TRBD1. There are 13 residues in the CDR3. Trimming at V came to 3 bases and at J to 4 bases, leaving 2 bases not matched to a gene. CDR1 is SGHKS, CDR2 YYEKEE, per germline (reference sequence). This CDR3 reads CASSSGTGYEQYF. CDR3 coding DNA: TGTGCCAGCAGCTCCGGGACAGGGTACGAGCAGTACTTC.

J is TRBJ2-7 and V is TRBV7-9; 8 bases align to TRBD1. There are 15 residues in the CDR3. Germline trimming cut 5 bases from V and 5 bases from J; bases unmatched to any gene: 11. Germline CDR1 SEHNR, CDR2 FQNEAQ (reference sequence). CDR3 nucleotides: TGTGCCAGCAGCATCCAAGCGACAGGGGTCCACGAGCAGTACTTC. Protein product: CASSIQATGVHEQYF.

V and J are TRBV11-2 and TRBJ2-1; TRBD2 matches 8 bases. Trimming took 2 bases from V and 1 from J; bases not matched to a gene: 7. CDR3 size: 17 residues. Germline assignment: CDR1 SGHAT and CDR2 FQNNGV. The CDR3 is CASSLSSGGLSYNEQFF. CDR3 nucleotide sequence: TGTGCCAGCAGCTTATCGAGCGGGGGTTTATCCTACAATGAGCAGTTCTTC.

The gene calls are TRBV4-1 and TRBJ2-1, with D possibly TRBD2 on 5 matching bases. Germline loops: CDR1 MGHRA, CDR2 YSYEKL. V lost 1 base to trimming and J lost 9 bases, with 7 bases between them. CDR3 length equals 12 residues. CDR3 DNA sequence: TGCGCCAGCAGCCAAGTTCGGGGTGAGCAGTTCTTC. As protein: CASSQVRGEQFF.

The gene calls are TRBV2 and TRBJ2-3, with TRBD1 as a possible D gene (6 bases). CDR3 size: 15 residues. V was cut by 5 bases and J by 0 bases, with 12 bases left in between. Germline V lookup: CDR1 SNHLY, CDR2 FYNNEI. CDR3 protein: CASSPEGVSTDTQYF. CDR3 nucleotide sequence: TGTGCCAGCAGTCCAGAGGGGGTTAGCACAGATACGCAGTATTTT. Supplemented by reference TRBV2 and TRBJ2-3, the full variable domain reads EPEVTQTPSHQVTQMGQEVILRCVPISNHLYFYWYRQILGQKVEFLVSFYNNEISEKSEIFDDQFSVERPDGSNFTLKIRSTKLEDSAMYFCASSPEGVSTDTQYFGPGTRLTVL.

CDR3 sequence (DNA): TGCGCCAGCAGCCAGGGACGGGGGTTAGACACAGATACGCAGTATTTT. It specifies CASSQGRGLDTDTQYF. The rearrangement uses TRBV4-1 and TRBJ2-3; D is perhaps TRBD2 (6 bases). This CDR3 has 16 residues. V lost 3 bases to trimming and J lost 2 bases, with 15 bases between them. Germline CDR1 reads MGHRA; CDR2 reads YSYEKL.

The rearrangement joins TRBV5-4 to TRBJ2-7; perhaps TRBD2 as D (6 bases). The CDR3 runs to 17 residues. Germline CDR1 and CDR2: SGHNT and YYREEE (reference sequence). V was trimmed by 4 bases and J by 2 bases, leaving 22 bases between them. CDR3 DNA sequence: TGTGCCAGCAGCATGATGCTCGGGGGACCGAACACCTACGAGCAGTACTTC. It encodes CASSMMLGGPNTYEQYF.

The chain uses TRBV3-1 (or the pseudogene TRBV3-2) and TRBJ2-7; D perhaps matches TRBD2 (5 bases). Per germline, CDR1 LGHDT and CDR2 YNNKEL (reference sequence). This CDR3 is built from 14 residues. The V end was cut by 3 bases, the J end by 2 bases, with 11 bases between. The CDR3 region is CASSHMGSTYEQYF. CDR3 DNA: TGTGCCAGCAGCCATATGGGGAGCACCTACGAGCAGTACTTC.

This chain's CDR3 is CAISESGGQGGHEQYF. CDR3 nucleotides: TGTGCCATCAGTGAGTCAGGGGGACAGGGGGGCCACGAGCAGTACTTC. The chain joins TRBV10-3 to TRBJ2-7, with 11 nucleotides matching TRBD1. Per germline, CDR1 ENHRY and CDR2 SYGVKD. The V gene end was trimmed by 0 bases and the J gene end by 5 bases; junction bases not matched to a gene: 6. This CDR3 contains 16 residues.

This chain joins TRBV6-4 and TRBJ2-7; a possible D gene is TRBD1 (6 bases). V lost 8 bases to trimming and J lost 4 bases, with 9 bases between them. Per the germline V gene, CDR1 is MRHNA and CDR2 is SNTAGT. The CDR3 covers 11 residues. The DNA of the CDR3 is TGTGCCAGCGGCGGACAGTACGAGCAGTACTTC. Its protein is CASGGQYEQYF.